These 8 T cell receptor beta chains were sequenced from one sample in a study of T cell responses to AZD1222 COVID-19 vaccine. The data were produced by immunoSEQ multiplex PCR, yet TCRdb's version contains in-frame clones alone and is incomplete. The sample holds nearly 100,000 clones, about 88% seen once. The sample in question was peripheral blood, obtained on day 0 of AZD1222 vaccination. Receptors originate from an adult in good health.

V is TRBV7-9 and J is TRBJ1-5, with D unresolved. CDR3 size: 15 residues. The germline V and J ends were trimmed by 1 base and 2 bases, with 9 bases remaining between them. The germline V gene has CDR1 SEHNR and CDR2 FQNEAQ (reference sequence). CDR3 in amino acids: CASSLGPLGNQPQHF. The CDR3 DNA reads TGTGCCAGCAGCTTAGGTCCGCTGGGCAATCAGCCCCAGCATTTT.

This clone has a handful of counts. The chain combines TRBV25-1 with TRBJ1-1; D may be TRBD1 (6 bases). Trimming shortened V by 2 bases and J by 8 bases, and 21 bases separated the two germline ends. CDR1 is MGHDK, CDR2 SYGVNS, per germline. The CDR3 is made up of 16 amino acids. As DNA, the CDR3 is TGTGCCAGCAGTGAAGGGGGAATTAGGACAGCAAAAGAAGCTTTCTTT. Amino acid sequence: CASSEGGIRTAKEAFF.

The chain employs TRBV11-2 and TRBJ2-3, with unresolved D. Germline V lookup: CDR1 SGHAT, CDR2 FQNNGV. This CDR3 has 15 residues. V was trimmed by 5 bases and J by 1 base, leaving 13 bases between them. This CDR3 is CASSPDGLGTDTQYF. As DNA, the CDR3 is TGTGCCAGCAGCCCAGACGGGCTCGGCACAGATACGCAGTATTTT. Full variable domain (remainder filled in from reference TRBV11-2 and TRBJ2-3): EAGVAQSPRYKIIEKRQSVAFWCNPISGHATLYWYQQILGQGPKLLIQFQNNGVVDDSQLPKDRFSAERLKGVDSTLKIQPAKLEDSAVYLCASSPDGLGTDTQYFGPGTRLTVL.

J is TRBJ1-2 and V is TRBV7-8; D gene uncertain. The CDR3 contains 13 residues. Germline assignment: CDR1 SGHVS and CDR2 FQNEAQ. V was trimmed by 2 bases and J by 0 bases, leaving 4 bases between them. The CDR3 DNA reads TGTGCCAGCAGCTTATATGCTAACTATGGCTACACCTTC. This sequence encodes CASSLYANYGYTF.

The rearrangement joins TRBV24-1 to TRBJ1-1; tentative D call: TRBD1 (6 bases). The V gene lost 7 bases and the J gene lost 6 bases, with 11 bases spanning the gap. Germline CDR1 and CDR2: KGHDR and SFDVKD. CDR3 length equals 12 residues. CDR3 nucleotide sequence: TGTGCCACCAGGGAAACAGGGTCTGAAGCTTTCTTT. This gives the protein CATRETGSEAFF.

V usage is TRBV9 and J usage is TRBJ1-2, with D uncertain. The V gene's germline CDR1 is SGDLS and CDR2 YYNGEE. V was cut by 2 bases and J by 6 bases, with 11 bases left in between. The CDR3 consists of 13 residues. The CDR3 nucleotides read TGTGCCAGCAGCGTGGGAGCTATGGATGGCTACACCTTC. Protein product: CASSVGAMDGYTF.

V is TRBV28 and J is TRBJ1-4; TRBD1 might be the D (5 bases). The ends were cut back, 5 bases at V and 8 bases at J, with 21 bases in the middle. The CDR3 has 16 residues. Looked up from germline, CDR1 is MDHEN and CDR2 is SYDVKM. This chain's CDR3 is CASSPLGQWVDEKLFF. DNA of the CDR3: TGTGCCAGCAGTCCCCTGGGGCAGTGGGTAGACGAAAAACTGTTTTTT.

The chain has TRBV7-9 and TRBJ2-1; 7 bases align to TRBD1. V lost 1 base and J lost 6; bases outside the gene matches: 3. The CDR3 covers 14 residues. The germline gives CDR1 SEHNR, CDR2 FQNEAQ (reference sequence). CDR3 loop: CASSLGRDSNEQFF. CDR3 nucleotides: TGTGCCAGCAGCTTAGGCAGGGACAGCAATGAGCAGTTCTTC.